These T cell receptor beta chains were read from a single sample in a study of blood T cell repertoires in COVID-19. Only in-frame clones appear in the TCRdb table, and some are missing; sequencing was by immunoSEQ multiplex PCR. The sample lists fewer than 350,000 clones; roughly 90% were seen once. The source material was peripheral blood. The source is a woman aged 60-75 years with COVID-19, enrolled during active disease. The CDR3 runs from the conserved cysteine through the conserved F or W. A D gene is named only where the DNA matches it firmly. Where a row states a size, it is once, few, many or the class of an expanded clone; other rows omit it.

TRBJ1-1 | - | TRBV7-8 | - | CASSLERVANTEAFF | TGTGCCAGCAGCTTGGAGCGAGTGGCGAACACTGAAGCTTTCTTT
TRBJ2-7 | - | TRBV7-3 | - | CASSLGPRGSYEQYF | TGTGCCAGCAGCTTGGGCCCCCGGGGCTCCTACGAGCAGTACTTC
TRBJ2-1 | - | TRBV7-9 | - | CASSPGHSSYNEQFF | TGTGCCAGCAGCCCCGGACATTCCTCCTACAATGAGCAGTTCTTC
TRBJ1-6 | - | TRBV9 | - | CASSTSVGQSSPLHF | TGTGCCAGCAGTACCAGCGTGGGGCAGAGTTCACCCCTCCACTTT
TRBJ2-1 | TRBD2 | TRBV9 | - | CASSAQRLAGASFGSYNEQFF | TGTGCCAGCAGCGCCCAGAGACTAGCGGGGGCCTCATTCGGCTCCTACAATGAGCAGTTCTTC
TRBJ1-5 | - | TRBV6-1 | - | CASSEAGGSNQPQHF | TGTGCCAGCAGTGAAGCGGGGGGGAGTAATCAGCCCCAGCATTTT
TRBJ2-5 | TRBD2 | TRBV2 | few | CASGTRDGETQYF | TGTGCCAGCGGGACTAGAGATGGAGAGACCCAGTACTTC
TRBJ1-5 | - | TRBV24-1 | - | CATSDGNQPQHF | TGTGCCACCAGTGACGGCAATCAGCCCCAGCATTTT
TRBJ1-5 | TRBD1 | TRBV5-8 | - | CASSPHRTGGDQPQHF | TGTGCCAGCAGCCCGCACAGGACAGGGGGGGATCAGCCCCAGCATTTT
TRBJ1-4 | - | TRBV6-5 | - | CASNRLIATNEKLFF | TGTGCCAGCAACAGATTAATCGCAACTAATGAAAAACTGTTTTTT
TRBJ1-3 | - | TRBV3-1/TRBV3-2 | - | CASSDPTDSSGNTIYF | TGTGCCAGCAGCGATCCGACAGATAGCTCTGGAAACACCATATATTTT
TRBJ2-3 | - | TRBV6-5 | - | CASSFSSPGADTQYF | TGTGCCAGCAGTTTCAGTTCCCCAGGGGCAGATACGCAGTATTTT
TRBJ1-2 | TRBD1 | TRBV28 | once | CASSLDRDLQYGYTF | TGTGCCAGCAGTCTAGACAGGGACTTACAGTATGGCTACACCTTC
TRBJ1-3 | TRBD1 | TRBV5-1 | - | CASSLEDRDNTIYF | TGCGCCAGCAGCTTAGAGGACAGGGACAACACCATATATTTT
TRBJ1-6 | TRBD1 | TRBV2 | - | CASRGTGGYDSPLHF | TGTGCCAGCAGAGGGACAGGGGGGTATGACTCACCCCTCCACTTT
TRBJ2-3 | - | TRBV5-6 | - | CASSLDLGGSQYF | TGTGCCAGCAGCTTAGACTTAGGGGGATCGCAGTATTTT
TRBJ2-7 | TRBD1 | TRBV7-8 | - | CASSWDRASYEQYF | TGTGCCAGCAGTTGGGACAGGGCCTCCTACGAGCAGTACTTC